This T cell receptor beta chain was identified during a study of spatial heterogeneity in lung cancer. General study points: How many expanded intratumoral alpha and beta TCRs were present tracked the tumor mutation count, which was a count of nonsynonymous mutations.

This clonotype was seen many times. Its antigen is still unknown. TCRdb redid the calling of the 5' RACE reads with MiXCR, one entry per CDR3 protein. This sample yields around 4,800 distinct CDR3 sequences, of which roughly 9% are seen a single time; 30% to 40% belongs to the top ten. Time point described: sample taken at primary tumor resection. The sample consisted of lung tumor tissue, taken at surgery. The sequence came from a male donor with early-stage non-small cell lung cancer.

The chain's CDR3 is CASSSDRDRETQYF. The CDR3 region has the DNA TGTGCCAGCAGTTCCGACAGGGATCGAGAGACCCAGTACTTC. The genes are TRBV28 and TRBJ2-5; the match to TRBD1 covers 7 bases. Losses at the gene ends were 4 bases for V and 4 bases for J; bases not matched to a gene: 6. CDR1 MDHEN and CDR2 SYDVKM come from the germline V gene. This CDR3 contains 14 residues.